These 22 T cell receptor beta chains were all obtained from the same sample, sequenced in a study of cytomegalovirus exposure and HLA in healthy donors. The PCR ran on 60 Vbeta and 13 Jbeta primers. Assay: immunoSEQ multiplex PCR; the TCRdb copy retains only in-frame clones and omits some. The table has around 130,000 clones, 77% seen once; the top ten hold 0.94%. Sequencing was done on a sample of PBMCs. The receptors shown here come from a woman aged 60 to 75 in good health and CMV-seronegative.

This clone was recorded a few times. The gene calls are TRBV6-4 and TRBJ2-1; tentative D call: TRBD1 (6 bases). From germline, CDR1 is MRHNA and CDR2 SNTAGT. The V end was cut by 6 bases, the J end by 2 bases, with 17 bases between. The CDR3 sequence is 16 residues long. CDR3 residues: CASSDEGVSAYNEQFF. CDR3 DNA sequence: TGTGCCAGCAGCGACGAGGGGGTTAGCGCCTACAATGAGCAGTTCTTC.

This chain links TRBV9 with TRBJ2-7; 7 bases line up with TRBD2. The CDR3 totals 15 residues. Germline lookup yields CDR1 SGDLS and CDR2 YYNGEE. The V segment lost 0 bases and the J segment 1 base; nucleotides outside the gene matches: 4. This CDR3 reads CASSVGASGSYEQYF. The CDR3 DNA reads as TGTGCCAGCAGCGTAGGGGCTAGCGGTTCCTACGAGCAGTACTTC.

The rearrangement links TRBV5-1 to TRBJ2-3; D is perhaps TRBD2 (5 bases). This CDR3 has 16 residues. Trimming left V 0 bases short and J 2 bases short, with 13 bases between. Germline V gene sequence: CDR1 SGHRS, CDR2 YFSETQ. The CDR3 sequence is CASSLVSSLSTDTQYF. For the CDR3, the DNA is TGCGCCAGCAGCTTGGTATCTAGCCTATCCACAGATACGCAGTATTTT.

J is TRBJ2-2 and V is TRBV19; weak D call: TRBD1 (5 bases). CDR3 length: 15 residues. Trimming removed 6 bases from V and 2 bases from J, with 13 bases in between. Germline V lookup: CDR1 LNHDA, CDR2 SQIVND (reference sequence). CDR3 region: CASRVGHLNTGELFF. CDR3 DNA: TGTGCCAGTAGAGTCGGACACCTCAACACCGGGGAGCTGTTTTTT. Complete variable domain (other parts from reference TRBV19 and TRBJ2-2): DGGITQSPKYLFRKEGQNVTLSCEQNLNHDAMYWYRQDPGQGLRLIYYSQIVNDFQKGDIAEGYSVSREKKESFPLTVTSAQKNPTAFYLCASRVGHLNTGELFFGEGSRLTVL.

The gene calls are TRBV28 and TRBJ1-1, with D tentatively TRBD1 (6 bases). CDR1 MDHEN and CDR2 SYDVKM come from the germline V gene. Trimming took off 5 bases at V and 8 bases at J, with 18 bases between the two ends. The CDR3 extends over 14 amino acids. In DNA form, the CDR3 reads TGTGCCAGCAGTCCCCCAGGGGCCTACGCAGAAGCTTTCTTT. This encodes CASSPPGAYAEAFF.

The chain is built from TRBV6-5 and TRBJ1-1, with 7 nucleotides matching TRBD1. Unmatched junction bases numbered 10, after V lost 0 bases and J lost 6 bases. This CDR3 is 16 amino acids long. Germline lookup yields CDR1 MNHEY and CDR2 SVGAGI. The CDR3 nucleotides read TGTGCCAGCAGTTACTCGGAAAAGACAGGGTTTTCTGAAGCTTTCTTT. Protein product: CASSYSEKTGFSEAFF.

The chain recombines TRBV4-1 with TRBJ2-6, with 7 bases fitting TRBD1. Germline V gene sequence: CDR1 MGHRA, CDR2 YSYEKL. V was pared by 0 bases and J by 0 bases, with 8 bases of the junction left unmatched. This CDR3 comprises 19 residues. The CDR3 spells CASSQDRDSTFSGANVLTF. CDR3 sequence (DNA): TGCGCCAGCAGCCAAGATCGGGACAGTACCTTCTCTGGGGCCAACGTCCTGACTTTC.

This rearrangement joins TRBV2 to TRBJ2-7, with TRBD2 matching over 7 bases. The CDR3 is 15 residues long. Trimming cost V 8 bases and J 2 bases; bases outside gene matches: 12. Germline V CDR1 and CDR2: SNHLY, FYNNEI. The CDR3 DNA is TGTGCCAGCTGGGGAGGGGCAGACCCTACCTACGAGCAGTACTTC. This gives the protein CASWGGADPTYEQYF. The full variable domain, in which reference TRBV2 and TRBJ2-7 provide the parts outside the CDR3, is EPEVTQTPSHQVTQMGQEVILRCVPISNHLYFYWYRQILGQKVEFLVSFYNNEISEKSEIFDDQFSVERPDGSNFTLKIRSTKLEDSAMYFCASWGGADPTYEQYFGPGTRLTVT.

The chain has TRBV5-1 and TRBJ1-2; no definite D call. V was trimmed by 0 bases and J by 2 bases, leaving 11 bases between them. The CDR3 totals 15 residues. Germline CDR1 and CDR2: SGHRS and YFSETQ. The CDR3 sequence: CASSLDSLKNYGYTF. The DNA for the CDR3 is TGCGCCAGCAGCTTGGACAGCTTGAAAAACTATGGCTACACCTTC.

V is TRBV19 and J is TRBJ2-1; 7 bases fit TRBD1. J lost 3 bases, V lost 2 bases, and 4 bases had no gene match. The CDR3 has 15 amino acids. Germline assignment: CDR1 LNHDA and CDR2 SQIVND (reference sequence). CDR3 in DNA: TGTGCCAGTAGTATAACGGGACAGAGCTACAATGAGCAGTTCTTC. It specifies CASSITGQSYNEQFF.

The J gene is TRBJ2-1, the V gene TRBV7-3; TRBD2 matches at 8 bases. The CDR3 contains 14 residues. Per the germline V gene, CDR1 is SGHTA and CDR2 is FQGTGA. V lost 6 bases, J lost 2 bases, and 3 bases stayed unmatched. This CDR3 reads CASRNGRAYNEQFF. CDR3 in DNA: TGTGCCAGCAGGAACGGGAGGGCCTACAATGAGCAGTTCTTC.

This clone was seen a single time. V is TRBV14 and J is TRBJ1-2; the D gene is possibly TRBD1 (5 bases). V was clipped by 5 bases and J by 14 bases, with 24 bases between them. The germline gives CDR1 SGHDN, CDR2 FVKESK. The CDR3 runs 14 residues. The CDR3: CASSYSGPPVGKTF. The CDR3, as DNA: TGTGCCAGCAGCTACTCAGGGCCCCCTGTGGGTAAGACCTTC.

The J gene is TRBJ2-3, the V gene TRBV5-6, with 7 bases that match TRBD2. The length of the CDR3 is 16 residues. Germline assignment: CDR1 SGHDT and CDR2 YYEEEE. V was pared by 3 bases and J by 1 base, with 8 bases of the junction left unmatched. DNA of the CDR3: TGTGCCAGCAGCTCGAGGGACTACCAACGCACAGATACGCAGTATTTT. Its protein product is CASSSRDYQRTDTQYF.

The V and J genes are TRBV12-5 and TRBJ2-1; 7 positions agree with TRBD2. Germline loops: CDR1 LGHNT, CDR2 FRNRAP. The V and J ends lost 0 bases and 0 bases, in that order; junction bases with no gene match: 5. CDR3 size: 17 residues. The CDR3 reads CASGLVVGGSSYNEQFF. CDR3 coding DNA: TGTGCTAGTGGTTTGGTTGTCGGGGGGAGCTCCTACAATGAGCAGTTCTTC.

The sample holds one count of this clone. The CDR3 region has the DNA TGTGCCAGCAGGGCAAACAGGGGGACCACTGAAGCTTTCTTT. It codes for CASRANRGTTEAFF. This chain connects TRBV7-9 to TRBJ1-1; 8 bases line up with TRBD1. Trimming removed 6 bases from V and 4 bases from J; junction bases left unmatched: 7. Germline V lookup: CDR1 SEHNR, CDR2 FQNEAQ (reference sequence). The CDR3 loop spans 14 amino acids.

In DNA form, the CDR3 reads TGTGCCAGCTCACCTGGTAACAGGGGATACACAGATACGCAGTATTTT. As protein: CASSPGNRGYTDTQYF. The V gene is TRBV18, the J gene TRBJ2-3; 7 bases are shared with TRBD1. There are 16 residues in the CDR3. Losses at the gene ends were 3 bases for V and 2 bases for J; bases not matched to a gene: 8. Germline values: CDR1 KGHSH, CDR2 LQKENI.

This clone came up a few times. The V gene is TRBV4-2, the J gene TRBJ1-5; 7 bases agree with TRBD1. The CDR3 is 16 residues long. CDR1 LGHNA and CDR2 YNFKEQ come from the germline V gene. V lost 4 bases, J lost 0 bases, and 6 bases stayed unmatched. As DNA, the CDR3 is TGTGCCAGCAGCCCAGGTAGGGACAGTAGCAATCAGCCCCAGCATTTT. It specifies CASSPGRDSSNQPQHF.

The rearrangement links TRBV7-9 to TRBJ1-1; D remains ambiguous. Germline V lookup: CDR1 SEHNR, CDR2 FQNEAQ (reference sequence). V lost 5 bases and J 1 base, leaving 8 bases between the germline ends. The CDR3 consists of 13 residues. The CDR3 reads CASSPEGNTEAFF. CDR3 nucleotides: TGTGCCAGCAGCCCCGAGGGGAACACTGAAGCTTTCTTT.

The chain has TRBV7-2 and TRBJ1-4; D may be TRBD1 (5 bases). The germline CDR1 and CDR2 sequences are SGHTA and FQGNSA. The CDR3 totals 15 residues. V was cut by 5 bases and J by 11 bases, with 21 bases left in between. CDR3: CASSPSGRVDRKLFF. The DNA for the CDR3 is TGTGCCAGCAGCCCCTCCGGCAGGGTGGATAGGAAACTGTTTTTT.

This chain joins TRBV7-9 and TRBJ2-1; D perhaps matches TRBD2 (5 bases). The CDR3 runs to 15 residues. The germline CDR1 and CDR2 sequences are SEHNR and FQNEAQ (reference sequence). V was cut by 1 base and J by 5 bases, with 12 bases left in between. The CDR3 DNA follows: TGTGCCAGCAGCTTAGGACTATCGGCTAACAATGAGCAGTTCTTC. Translating it yields CASSLGLSANNEQFF. Looking up the rest from reference TRBV7-9 and TRBJ2-1 gives the full variable domain: DTGVSQNPRHKITKRGQNVTFRCDPISEHNRLYWYRQTLGQGPEFLTYFQNEAQLEKSRLLSDRFSAERPKGSFSTLEIQRTEQGDSAMYLCASSLGLSANNEQFFGPGTRLTVL.

This clone was seen only a few times. This rearrangement joins TRBV30 to TRBJ2-2, with 8 bases aligning to TRBD1. There are 14 residues in the CDR3. Per the germline V gene, CDR1 is GTSNPN and CDR2 is SVGIG (reference sequence). Germline trimming cut 3 bases from V and 4 bases from J; bases unmatched to any gene: 4. The CDR3 nucleotides read TGTGCCTGGAGCCAGGGGGCGGGCACCGGGGAGCTGTTTTTT. Protein sequence: CAWSQGAGTGELFF.

The chain is built from TRBV11-2 and TRBJ2-6, with 7 bases identical to TRBD2. This CDR3 has 16 residues. V trimming: 6 bases; J trimming: 2 bases; junction bases outside the gene matches: 7. The germline gives CDR1 SGHAT, CDR2 FQNNGV. As DNA, the CDR3 is TGTGCCAGCAGATTATTTCGGGGGGCTGGGGCCAACGTCCTGACTTTC. Its translation is CASRLFRGAGANVLTF. Full variable domain (missing parts from reference TRBV11-2 and TRBJ2-6): EAGVAQSPRYKIIEKRQSVAFWCNPISGHATLYWYQQILGQGPKLLIQFQNNGVVDDSQLPKDRFSAERLKGVDSTLKIQPAKLEDSAVYLCASRLFRGAGANVLTFGAGSRLTVL.